A single sample gave rise to the 10 T cell receptor beta chains below, sequenced in a study of T cells in tumors after PD-1 blockade. Method: immunoSEQ multiplex PCR; TCRdb's copy keeps in-frame clones and lacks some. The repertoire has around 2,000 clones, around 74% of them found once; the top ten carry roughly an eighth. Sample time point: second of two pre-therapy site-matched biopsies about 9 weeks apart. Sample: tumor tissue, taken before anti-PD-1 treatment. These receptors were obtained from a human donor with basal cell carcinoma.

The chain links TRBV6-1 to TRBJ1-2; no clear D gene. The V gene lost 2 bases and the J gene lost 4 bases, with 14 bases spanning the gap. CDR1 MNHNS and CDR2 SASEGT come from the germline V gene. The CDR3 sequence is 15 residues long. The CDR3 spells CASSESAHLGYGYTF. CDR3 sequence (DNA): TGTGCCAGCAGTGAATCCGCCCACCTAGGCTATGGCTACACCTTC.

The V and J genes are TRBV5-1 and TRBJ2-7; 8 nucleotides agree with TRBD1. The ends lost 4 bases at V and 4 bases at J; junction bases unmatched: 10. The germline V gene has CDR1 SGHRS and CDR2 YFSETQ. This CDR3 contains 15 residues. The CDR3 here is CASSPKGTGDYEQYF. CDR3 nucleotides: TGCGCCAGCAGCCCAAAGGGGACAGGAGATTACGAGCAGTACTTC.

The gene calls are TRBV10-2 and TRBJ2-2, with 12 positions matching TRBD2. From germline, CDR1 is WSHSY and CDR2 SAAADI. The CDR3 is 14 residues long. The V gene end was trimmed by 8 bases and the J gene end by 7 bases; junction bases not matched to a gene: 5. As DNA, the CDR3 is TGCGCCAGCGGGACTAGCGGGCATGACGGGGAGCTGTTTTTT. It translates to CASGTSGHDGELFF.

V gene TRBV2 combines with J gene TRBJ2-3; 11 bases are a match to TRBD2. V lost 3 bases and J lost 4; bases outside the gene matches: 3. This CDR3 comprises 15 residues. Germline V gene data show CDR1 as SNHLY and CDR2 as FYNNEI. The CDR3, as DNA: TGTGCCAGCAGTGAGCGTAGCGGGGGGGCAGATACGCAGTATTTT. It yields the protein CASSERSGGADTQYF.

The chain couples TRBV29-1 to TRBJ1-1; D gene ambiguous. Germline values: CDR1 SQVTM, CDR2 ANQGSEA. Trimming removed 1 base from V and 0 bases from J, with 9 bases in between. The CDR3 contains 14 residues. CDR3 region: CSVEGAGVNTEAFF. DNA of the CDR3: TGCAGCGTTGAAGGGGCAGGCGTGAACACTGAAGCTTTCTTT.

The V call is TRBV30, the J call TRBJ2-1; 9 nucleotides line up with TRBD2. The CDR3 contains 16 residues. V lost 0 bases to trimming and J lost 4 bases; unmatched junction nucleotides: 7. Germline V gives CDR1 GTSNPN, CDR2 SVGIG (reference sequence). CDR3 sequence reads: CAWSVRGSGGYNEQFF. DNA of the CDR3: TGTGCCTGGAGTGTACGGGGTAGCGGGGGATACAATGAGCAGTTCTTC.

The gene calls are TRBV4-1 and TRBJ2-7; tentatively, D is TRBD1 or TRBD2 (7 bases each). The germline CDR1 and CDR2 sequences are MGHRA and YSYEKL. V lost 3 bases and J 1 base, leaving 16 bases between the germline ends. The CDR3 sequence is 16 residues long. The CDR3 loop is CASSHPTGTTSYEQYF. CDR3 in DNA: TGCGCCAGCAGCCACCCGACAGGGACTACGTCCTACGAGCAGTACTTC.

This clone was recorded a few times. The chain carries TRBV19 and TRBJ2-3; 13 positions agree with TRBD2. CDR1 is LNHDA, CDR2 SQIVND, per germline (reference sequence). The CDR3 sequence is 15 residues long. With V trimmed by 4 bases and J by 7 bases, 5 bases remained unmatched. The CDR3 spells CASSTGLAGENTQYF. The CDR3 DNA sequence: TGTGCCAGTAGTACTGGACTAGCGGGGGAAAATACGCAGTATTTT.

The chain joins TRBV19 to TRBJ1-1; 10 bases align to TRBD1. Germline V gene data show CDR1 as LNHDA and CDR2 as SQIVND (reference sequence). With V trimmed by 3 bases and J by 6 bases, 4 bases remained unmatched. CDR3 length: 14 residues. The CDR3 sequence: CASSMGQGSSEAFF. Here the CDR3 DNA reads TGTGCCAGTAGTATGGGACAGGGGAGCTCTGAAGCTTTCTTT.

This clone rates as large (0.1 to 1%). V usage is TRBV12-3 or TRBV12-4 and J usage is TRBJ1-4; D remains ambiguous. The germline V and J ends were trimmed by 6 bases and 5 bases, with 10 bases remaining between them. The CDR3 is 13 residues long. The CDR3 loop reads CASREGPNEKLFF. As DNA, the CDR3 is TGTGCCAGCAGGGAAGGACCGAATGAAAAACTGTTTTTT.